The clone carrying this TCR beta chain was counted a single time. The sample originates from a study of CD8 T cells in Susac syndrome. When the RNA was reverse transcribed, random hexamers were used with an input of roughly 0.45 to 1 ug. Using its own MiXCR run on the immunoSEQ multiplex PCR reads, TCRdb lists one record per CDR3 protein. The profile shows some 260,000 distinct CDR3 sequences, 70% to 90% of them singletons. V gave up 7 bases and J gave up 3 bases, with 15 bases separating them. This CDR3 contains 14 residues. The sequencing sample was made of CD8+ T cells from PBMCs. This TCR was sampled from a human donor with multiple sclerosis. The rearrangement links TRBV12-3 or TRBV12-4 to TRBJ1-1; the D gene is possibly TRBD1 (5 bases). CDR3 DNA sequence: TGTGCCAGCACCGACGGGGGGTGGGACACTGAAGCTTTCTTT. This sequence encodes CASTDGGWDTEAFF.